Presented here are 17 T cell receptor beta chains from one specimen sequenced in a study of blood T cell repertoires in COVID-19. Some clones are missing from TCRdb's copy, which holds only in-frame ones; the method was immunoSEQ multiplex PCR. The repertoire consists of over 150,000 clones, with approximately 87% occurring once and the leading ten covering approximately 12%. Material for sequencing was peripheral blood. The receptors come from a woman in her seventies with COVID-19, enrolled during active disease.

The gene calls are TRBV7-3 and TRBJ2-1; a possible D gene is TRBD2 (5 bases). CDR1 and CDR2 from the germline V gene are SGHTA and FQGTGA. The CDR3 covers 12 residues. The V end was cut by 2 bases, the J end by 8 bases, with 7 bases between. The CDR3 here is CASSLAGHEQFF. In nucleotides, the CDR3 is TGTGCCAGCAGCTTAGCGGGCCATGAGCAGTTCTTC.

This clone was counted a single time. The chain employs TRBV30 and TRBJ2-7; TRBD2 aligns across 15 bases. This CDR3 region has 16 residues. V shed 2 bases, J shed 7 bases, and the junction held 9 bases outside the gene matches. Looked up from germline, CDR1 is GTSNPN and CDR2 is SVGIG (reference sequence). CDR3 in amino acids: CAWSPGLAGGPREQYF. In DNA, the CDR3 is TGTGCCTGGAGTCCCGGACTAGCGGGAGGGCCAAGGGAGCAGTACTTC. The entire variable domain, with the rest obtained from reference TRBV30 and TRBJ2-7, is as follows: SQTIHQWPATLVQPVGSPLSLECTVEGTSNPNLYWYRQAAGRGLQLLFYSVGIGQISSEVPQNLSASRPQDRQFILSSKKLLLSDSGFYLCAWSPGLAGGPREQYFGPGTRLTVT.

The J gene is TRBJ1-4, the V gene TRBV30; 7 bases match TRBD1. The germline gives CDR1 GTSNPN, CDR2 SVGIG (reference sequence). The length of the CDR3 is 15 residues. The ends lost 3 bases at V and 3 bases at J; junction bases unmatched: 7. This chain's CDR3 is CAWSRDSLPNEKLFF. DNA of the CDR3: TGTGCCTGGAGCCGGGACAGTTTACCTAATGAAAAACTGTTTTTT.

As for this clone: The same CDR3 can be traced to other DNA sequences in this sample. V usage is TRBV10-2 and J usage is TRBJ2-7, with 8 bases lining up with TRBD2. The CDR3 is 15 amino acids. With 0 bases clipped from V and 6 bases from J, the junction kept 7 bases outside the gene matches. Per the germline V gene, CDR1 is WSHSY and CDR2 is SAAADI. The CDR3 DNA sequence: TGCGCCAGCAGTGAGTCGGGTGCGGGGGGAGTCGAGCAGTACTTC. Protein: CASSESGAGGVEQYF.

The chain links TRBV30 to TRBJ1-4, with 7 bases aligning to TRBD1. CDR3 size: 14 residues. Germline CDR1 is GTSNPN and CDR2 is SVGIG (reference sequence). V dropped 2 bases and J dropped 4; count of bases not matched to a gene: 4. For the CDR3, the DNA is TGTGCCTGGAGTCCGGGACAGCGTAATGAAAAACTGTTTTTT. Translating it yields CAWSPGQRNEKLFF.

The CDR3 region has the DNA TGCGCCAGCAGCAGACTAGCGGGAGGGGCCGGGGAGCTGTTTTTT. Translating it yields CASSRLAGGAGELFF. The chain joins TRBV10-2 to TRBJ2-2, with TRBD2 matching over 14 bases. V shed 6 bases and J 6 bases; nucleotides not matched to a gene: 3. The CDR3 has 15 residues. Germline V gives CDR1 WSHSY, CDR2 SAAADI.

The gene calls are TRBV28 and TRBJ1-5; D unresolved. The V end lost 2 bases, the J end lost 1 base, and 15 bases lay between the germline ends. Germline CDR1 and CDR2: MDHEN and SYDVKM. The CDR3 runs 17 residues. The CDR3 DNA follows: TGTGCCAGCAGTTTACCACCGGGAAACCCAAGCAATCAGCCCCAGCATTTT. It is translated as CASSLPPGNPSNQPQHF. Drawing the rest from reference TRBV28 and TRBJ1-5, the complete variable domain is DVKVTQSSRYLVKRTGEKVFLECVQDMDHENMFWYRQDPGLGLRLIYFSYDVKMKEKGDIPEGYSVSREKKERFSLILESASTNQTSMYLCASSLPPGNPSNQPQHFGDGTRLSIL.

This rearrangement joins TRBV28 to TRBJ2-5; possibly TRBD2 for D (6 bases). The V end was cut by 8 bases, the J end by 3 bases, with 13 bases between. The CDR3 covers 13 residues. Germline V gives CDR1 MDHEN, CDR2 SYDVKM. The CDR3 reads CASGRLEEETQYF. For the CDR3, the DNA is TGTGCCAGCGGTCGACTAGAAGAAGAGACCCAGTACTTC.

The chain uses TRBV12-3 or TRBV12-4 and TRBJ1-2, with D possibly TRBD1 on 6 matching bases. Trimming shortened V by 6 bases and J by 8 bases, and 16 bases separated the two germline ends. There are 13 residues in the CDR3. The CDR3 region has the DNA TGTGCCAGCAGACCGGGGGGGCTCGGAGGCTACACCTTC. Amino acid sequence: CASRPGGLGGYTF.

The gene calls are TRBV11-3 and TRBJ2-7, with TRBD1 as a possible D gene (5 bases). Trimming pared 0 bases from V and 1 base from J, leaving 7 bases between. The CDR3 sequence is 14 residues long. Germline values: CDR1 SGHNT, CDR2 YENEEA. The DNA of the CDR3 is TGTGCCAGCAGCTTAGACAGGGTTTCCTACGAGCAGTACTTC. Translating it yields CASSLDRVSYEQYF.

In nucleotides, the CDR3 is TGTGCCAGCAGTCCCTCCGCAGGGAGGGGCTCCTACGAGCAGTACTTC. It translates to CASSPSAGRGSYEQYF. The V gene is TRBV27, the J gene TRBJ2-7, with TRBD2 matching 7 bases. Germline-derived CDR1 and CDR2 are MNHEY and SMNVEV (reference sequence). The CDR3 sequence is 16 residues long. V lost 5 bases to trimming and J lost 0 bases; unmatched junction nucleotides: 10.

The J gene is TRBJ1-3, the V gene TRBV11-3; D gene unclear. The ends were cut back, 4 bases at V and 4 bases at J, with 11 bases in the middle. The germline V gene has CDR1 SGHNT and CDR2 YENEEA. The CDR3 length is 14 residues. CDR3 DNA: TGTGCCAGCAGCTCGGACTATCGAGGAAACACCATATATTTT. Residues: CASSSDYRGNTIYF. The whole variable domain, filled in from reference TRBV11-3 and TRBJ1-3, reads EAGVVQSPRYKIIEKKQPVAFWCNPISGHNTLYWYLQNLGQGPELLIRYENEEAVDDSQLPKDRFSAERLKGVDSTLKIQPAELGDSAVYLCASSSDYRGNTIYFGEGSWLTVV.

This chain links TRBV10-3 with TRBJ2-7, with D possibly matching TRBD1 (6 bases). Trimming pared 5 bases from V and 0 bases from J, leaving 8 bases between. CDR3 length: 13 residues. The germline CDR1 and CDR2 sequences are ENHRY and SYGVKD. This CDR3 is CAISRGGSYEQYF. The CDR3 nucleotides read TGTGCCATCAGTAGAGGGGGCTCCTACGAGCAGTACTTC.

The count of this clone is one. This chain connects TRBV5-1 to TRBJ1-1; D is uncertain. Trimming cost V 0 bases and J 0 bases, with 9 bases left between them. The CDR3 has 15 amino acids. Per germline, CDR1 SGHRS and CDR2 YFSETQ. CDR3 sequence (DNA): TGCGCCAGCAGCTTGGTTCCCAGTATGAACACTGAAGCTTTCTTT. It is translated as CASSLVPSMNTEAFF.

The V and J genes are TRBV21-1 and TRBJ1-1. TRBV21-1 is a pseudogene. The CDR3 is made up of 15 amino acids. The CDR3 sequence: CASPQARRENTEAFF. The CDR3 DNA reads TGTGCCAGCCCCCAGGCCAGGCGGGAGAACACTGAAGCTTTCTTT.

The chain links TRBV10-3 to TRBJ1-5; perhaps TRBD1 as D (6 bases). The CDR3 runs 13 residues. Between the trimmed V and J ends, which lost 6 bases and 2 bases, there was a span of 8 bases. Per germline, CDR1 ENHRY and CDR2 SYGVKD. CDR3 nucleotide sequence: TGTGCCATCAGCAGACAGGGCAATCAGCCCCAGCATTTT. The encoded protein is CAISRQGNQPQHF.

This chain uses TRBV7-2 with TRBJ1-1; 9 nucleotides match TRBD1. CDR1 is SGHTA, CDR2 FQGNSA, per germline. CDR3 length: 14 residues. J gave up 4 bases and V 4 bases, and 4 bases lay outside the gene matches. The DNA of the CDR3 is TGTGCCAGCAGCTCAAGACAGGGGGTCACTGAAGCTTTCTTT. Its translation: CASSSRQGVTEAFF.